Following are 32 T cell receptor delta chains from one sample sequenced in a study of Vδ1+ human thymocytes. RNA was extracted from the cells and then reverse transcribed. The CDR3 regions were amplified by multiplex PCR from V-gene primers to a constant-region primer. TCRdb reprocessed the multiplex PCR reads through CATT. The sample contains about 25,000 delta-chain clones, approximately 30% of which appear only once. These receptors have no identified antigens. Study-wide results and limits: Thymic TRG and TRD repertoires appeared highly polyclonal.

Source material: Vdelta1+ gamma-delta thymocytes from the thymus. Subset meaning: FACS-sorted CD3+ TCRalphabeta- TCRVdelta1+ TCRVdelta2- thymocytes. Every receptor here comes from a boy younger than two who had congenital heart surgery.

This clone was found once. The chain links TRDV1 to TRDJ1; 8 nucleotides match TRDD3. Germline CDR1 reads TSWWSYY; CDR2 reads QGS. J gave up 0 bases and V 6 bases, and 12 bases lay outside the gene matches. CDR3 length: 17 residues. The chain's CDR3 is CALGAPYWGAYTDKLIF. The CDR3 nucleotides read TGTGCTCTTGGAGCCCCGTACTGGGGGGCGTACACCGATAAACTCATCTTT.

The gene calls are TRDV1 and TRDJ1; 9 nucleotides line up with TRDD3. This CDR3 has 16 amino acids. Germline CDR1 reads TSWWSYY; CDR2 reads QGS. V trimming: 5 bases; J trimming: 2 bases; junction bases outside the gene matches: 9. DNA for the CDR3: TGTGCTCTTGGGAAAGGGTGGGGGATATCAACCGATAAACTCATCTTT. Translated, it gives CALGKGWGISTDKLIF.

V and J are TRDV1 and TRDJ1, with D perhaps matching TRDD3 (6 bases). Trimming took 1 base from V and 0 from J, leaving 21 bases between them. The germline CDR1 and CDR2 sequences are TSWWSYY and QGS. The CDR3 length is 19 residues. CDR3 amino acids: CALGEPRTGGDDYTDKLIF. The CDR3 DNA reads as TGTGCTCTTGGGGAACCCCGCACGGGGGGAGACGACTACACCGATAAACTCATCTTT.

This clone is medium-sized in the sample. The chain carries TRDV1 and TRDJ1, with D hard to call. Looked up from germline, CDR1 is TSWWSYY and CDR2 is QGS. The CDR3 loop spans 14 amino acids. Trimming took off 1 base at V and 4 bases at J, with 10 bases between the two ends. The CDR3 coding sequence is TGTGCTCTTGGGGAACGCCGGCTTCTCGATAAACTCATCTTT. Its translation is CALGERRLLDKLIF.

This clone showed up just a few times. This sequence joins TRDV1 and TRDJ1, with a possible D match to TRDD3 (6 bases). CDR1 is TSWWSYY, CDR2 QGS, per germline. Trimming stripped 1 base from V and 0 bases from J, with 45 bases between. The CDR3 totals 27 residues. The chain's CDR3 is CALGEPSRSTHGVGGHTHKRNTDKLIF. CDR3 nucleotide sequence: TGTGCTCTTGGGGAACCCTCTCGCTCTACCCACGGCGTTGGGGGCCACACCCATAAGAGAAACACCGATAAACTCATCTTT.

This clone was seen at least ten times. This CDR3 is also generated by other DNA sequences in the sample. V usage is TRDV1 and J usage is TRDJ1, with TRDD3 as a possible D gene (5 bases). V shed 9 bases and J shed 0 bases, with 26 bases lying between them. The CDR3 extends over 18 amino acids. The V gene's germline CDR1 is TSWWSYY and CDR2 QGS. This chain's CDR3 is CALNLQQGDGEYTDKLIF. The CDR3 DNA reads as TGTGCTCTCAATCTTCAACAGGGCGACGGGGAGTACACCGATAAACTCATCTTT.

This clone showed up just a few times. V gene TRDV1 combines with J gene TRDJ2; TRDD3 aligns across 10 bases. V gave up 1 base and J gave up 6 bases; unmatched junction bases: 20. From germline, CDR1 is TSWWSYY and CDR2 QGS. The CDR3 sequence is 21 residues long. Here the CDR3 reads CALGEPPHLLRTGGLAAQLFF. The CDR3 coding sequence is TGTGCTCTTGGGGAACCTCCCCACCTCCTCCGTACTGGGGGATTGGCAGCACAACTCTTCTTT.

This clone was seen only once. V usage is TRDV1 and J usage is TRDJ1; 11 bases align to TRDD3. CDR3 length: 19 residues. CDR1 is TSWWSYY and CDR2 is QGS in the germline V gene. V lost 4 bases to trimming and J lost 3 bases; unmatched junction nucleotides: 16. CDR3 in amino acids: CALGGILPYWGINADKLIF. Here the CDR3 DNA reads TGTGCTCTTGGGGGGATACTTCCGTACTGGGGGATAAATGCCGATAAACTCATCTTT.

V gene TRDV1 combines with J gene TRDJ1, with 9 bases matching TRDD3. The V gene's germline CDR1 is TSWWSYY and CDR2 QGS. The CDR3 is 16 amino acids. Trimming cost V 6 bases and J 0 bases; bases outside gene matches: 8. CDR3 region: CALGGTGGPYTDKLIF. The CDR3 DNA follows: TGTGCTCTTGGAGGCACTGGGGGACCGTACACCGATAAACTCATCTTT.

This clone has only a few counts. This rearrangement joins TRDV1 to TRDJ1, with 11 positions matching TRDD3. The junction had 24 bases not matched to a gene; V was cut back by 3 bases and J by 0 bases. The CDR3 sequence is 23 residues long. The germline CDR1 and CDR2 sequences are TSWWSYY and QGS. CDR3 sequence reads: CALGDPSHGPVWGIRGYTDKLIF. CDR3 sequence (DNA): TGTGCTCTTGGGGATCCCTCCCATGGCCCGGTATGGGGGATACGTGGGTACACCGATAAACTCATCTTT.

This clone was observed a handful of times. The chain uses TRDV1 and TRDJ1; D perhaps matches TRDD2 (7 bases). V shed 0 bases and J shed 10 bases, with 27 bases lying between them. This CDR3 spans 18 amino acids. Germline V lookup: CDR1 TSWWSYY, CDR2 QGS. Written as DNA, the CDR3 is TGTGCTCTTGGGGAACTAGGGTTCCTACGGGGGACAACGCAGGGACTCATCTTT. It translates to CALGELGFLRGTTQGLIF.

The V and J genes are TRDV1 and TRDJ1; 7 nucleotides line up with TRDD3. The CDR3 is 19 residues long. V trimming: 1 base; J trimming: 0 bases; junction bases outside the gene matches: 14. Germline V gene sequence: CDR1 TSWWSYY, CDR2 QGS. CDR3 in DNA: TGTGCTCTTGGGGAACCCTCTGGGGGGACTCCGACCAACACCGATAAACTCATCTTT. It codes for CALGEPSGGTPTNTDKLIF.

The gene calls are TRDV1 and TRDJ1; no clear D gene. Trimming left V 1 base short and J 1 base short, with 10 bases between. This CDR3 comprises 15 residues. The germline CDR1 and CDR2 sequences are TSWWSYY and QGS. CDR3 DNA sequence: TGTGCTCTTGGGGAACCCTTGGGACCCACCGATAAACTCATCTTT. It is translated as CALGEPLGPTDKLIF.

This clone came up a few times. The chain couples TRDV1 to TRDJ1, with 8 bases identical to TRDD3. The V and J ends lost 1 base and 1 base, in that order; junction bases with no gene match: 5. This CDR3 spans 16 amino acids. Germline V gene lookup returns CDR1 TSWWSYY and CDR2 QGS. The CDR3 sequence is CALGERVLGVTDKLIF. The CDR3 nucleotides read TGTGCTCTTGGGGAACGTGTACTGGGGGTCACCGATAAACTCATCTTT.

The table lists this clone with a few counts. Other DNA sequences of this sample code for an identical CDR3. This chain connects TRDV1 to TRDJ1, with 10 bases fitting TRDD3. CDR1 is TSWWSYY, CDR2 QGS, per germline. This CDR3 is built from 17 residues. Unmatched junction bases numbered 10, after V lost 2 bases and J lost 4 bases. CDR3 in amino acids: CALGESTWGIDSDKLIF. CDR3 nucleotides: TGTGCTCTTGGGGAATCAACCTGGGGGATAGATAGCGATAAACTCATCTTT.

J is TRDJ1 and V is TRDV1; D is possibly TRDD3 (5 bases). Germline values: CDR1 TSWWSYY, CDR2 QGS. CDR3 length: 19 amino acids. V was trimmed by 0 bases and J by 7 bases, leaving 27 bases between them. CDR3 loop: CALGELRDGGDRGCFKLIF. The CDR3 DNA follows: TGTGCTCTTGGGGAACTAAGAGACGGTGGGGACCGTGGGTGTTTTAAACTCATCTTT.

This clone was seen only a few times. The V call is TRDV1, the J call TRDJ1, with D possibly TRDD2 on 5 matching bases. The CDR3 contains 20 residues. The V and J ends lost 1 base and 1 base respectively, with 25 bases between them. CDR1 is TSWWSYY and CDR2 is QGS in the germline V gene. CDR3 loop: CALGERLDNHLLRATDKLIF. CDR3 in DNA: TGTGCTCTTGGGGAACGTCTGGACAACCACCTACTCCGGGCCACCGATAAACTCATCTTT.

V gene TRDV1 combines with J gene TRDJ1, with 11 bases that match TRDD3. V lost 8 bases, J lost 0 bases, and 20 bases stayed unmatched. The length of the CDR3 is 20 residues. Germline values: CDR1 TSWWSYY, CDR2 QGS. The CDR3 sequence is CALSLSTSLGDTPYTDKLIF. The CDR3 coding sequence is TGTGCTCTTTCTCTGTCTACCAGCCTGGGGGATACCCCGTACACCGATAAACTCATCTTT.

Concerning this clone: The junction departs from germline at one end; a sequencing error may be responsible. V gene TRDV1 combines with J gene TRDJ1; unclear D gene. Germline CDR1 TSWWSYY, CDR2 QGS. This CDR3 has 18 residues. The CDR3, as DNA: TGTGCTCTTGGGGAACTCGTTACCTGCCAGATGCCGTCCGATAAACTTATCTTT. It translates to CALGELVTCQMPSDKLIF.

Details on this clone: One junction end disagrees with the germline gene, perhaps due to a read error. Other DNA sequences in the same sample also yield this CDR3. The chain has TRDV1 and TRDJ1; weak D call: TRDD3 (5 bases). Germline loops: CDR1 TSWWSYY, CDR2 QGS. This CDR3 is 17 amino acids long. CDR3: CALGERSRGATADKLIF. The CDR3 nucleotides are TGTGCTCTTGGGGAAAGATCCCGGGGGGCCACGGCCGATAAGCTCATCTTT.

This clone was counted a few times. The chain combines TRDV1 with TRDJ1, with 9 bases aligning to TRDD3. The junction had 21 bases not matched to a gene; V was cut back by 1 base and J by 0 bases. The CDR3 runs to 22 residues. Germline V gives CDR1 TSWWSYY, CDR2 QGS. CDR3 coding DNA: TGTGCTCTTGGGGAACGGCCAGAACTTCCTCTGGGGGATCTAGGGTACACCGATAAACTCATCTTT. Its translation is CALGERPELPLGDLGYTDKLIF.

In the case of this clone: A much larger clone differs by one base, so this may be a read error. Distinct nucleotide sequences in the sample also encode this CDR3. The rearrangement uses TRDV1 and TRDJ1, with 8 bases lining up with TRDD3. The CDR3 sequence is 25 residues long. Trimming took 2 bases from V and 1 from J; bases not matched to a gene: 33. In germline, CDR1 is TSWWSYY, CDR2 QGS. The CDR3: CALGESFFGDFPVLGGELTTDKLIF. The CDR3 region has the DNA TGTGCTCTTGGGGAATCTTTTTTCGGTGACTTCCCCGTACTGGGGGGTGAGCTAACCACCGATAAACTCATCTTT.

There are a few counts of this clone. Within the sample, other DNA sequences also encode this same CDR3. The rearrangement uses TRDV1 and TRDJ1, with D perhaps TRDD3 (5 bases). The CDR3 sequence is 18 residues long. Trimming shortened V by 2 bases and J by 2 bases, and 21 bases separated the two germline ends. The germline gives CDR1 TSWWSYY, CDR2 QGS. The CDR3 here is CALGEVSGALEYTDKLIF. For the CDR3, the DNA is TGTGCTCTTGGGGAAGTTTCCGGGGCACTGGAGTATACCGATAAACTCATCTTT.

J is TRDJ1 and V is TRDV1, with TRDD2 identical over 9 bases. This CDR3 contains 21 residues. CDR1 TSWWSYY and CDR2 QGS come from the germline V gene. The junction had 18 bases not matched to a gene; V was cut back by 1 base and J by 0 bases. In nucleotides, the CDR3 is TGTGCTCTTGGGGAACGGATAGCCTTCCTACAGTACTGGGAGTACACCGATAAACTCATCTTT. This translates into CALGERIAFLQYWEYTDKLIF.

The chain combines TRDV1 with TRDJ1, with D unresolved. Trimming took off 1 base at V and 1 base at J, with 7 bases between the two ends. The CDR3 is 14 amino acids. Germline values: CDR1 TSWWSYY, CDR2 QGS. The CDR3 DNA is TGTGCTCTTGGGGAACCGACTTCCACCGATAAACTCATCTTT. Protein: CALGEPTSTDKLIF.

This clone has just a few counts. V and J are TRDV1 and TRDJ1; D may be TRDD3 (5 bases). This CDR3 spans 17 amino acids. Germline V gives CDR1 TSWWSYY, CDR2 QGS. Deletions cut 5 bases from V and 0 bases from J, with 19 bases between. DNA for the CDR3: TGTGCTCTTGGGAAGGGGGGCCGACGAATGTACACCGATAAACTCATCTTT. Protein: CALGKGGRRMYTDKLIF.

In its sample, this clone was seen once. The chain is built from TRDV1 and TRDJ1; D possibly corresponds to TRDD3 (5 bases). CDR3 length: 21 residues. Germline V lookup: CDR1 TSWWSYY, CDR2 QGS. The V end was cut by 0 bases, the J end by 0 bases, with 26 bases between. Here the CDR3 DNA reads TGTGCTCTTGGGGAACTTAACGGCCGGGGGCTGCCAGGCAAGTACACCGATAAACTCATCTTT. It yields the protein CALGELNGRGLPGKYTDKLIF.

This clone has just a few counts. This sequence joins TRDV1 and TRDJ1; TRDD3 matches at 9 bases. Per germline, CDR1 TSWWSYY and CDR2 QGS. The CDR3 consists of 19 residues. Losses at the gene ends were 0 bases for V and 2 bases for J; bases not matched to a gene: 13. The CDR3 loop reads CALGELRFSGIRGTDKLIF. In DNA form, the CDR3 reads TGTGCTCTTGGGGAACTGAGGTTTTCGGGGATACGGGGGACCGATAAACTCATCTTT.

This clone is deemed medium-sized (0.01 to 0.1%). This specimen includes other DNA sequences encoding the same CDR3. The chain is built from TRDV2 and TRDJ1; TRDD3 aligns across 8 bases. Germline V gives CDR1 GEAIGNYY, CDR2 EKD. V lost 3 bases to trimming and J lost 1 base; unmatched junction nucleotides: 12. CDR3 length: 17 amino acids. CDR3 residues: CACDLCTGGLLTDKLIF. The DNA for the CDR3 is TGTGCCTGTGACCTTTGTACTGGGGGCCTTCTCACCGATAAACTCATCTTT.

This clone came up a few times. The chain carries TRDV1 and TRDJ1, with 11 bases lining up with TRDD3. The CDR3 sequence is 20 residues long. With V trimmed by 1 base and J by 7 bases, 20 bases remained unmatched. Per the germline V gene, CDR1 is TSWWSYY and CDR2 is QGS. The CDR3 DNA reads TGTGCTCTTGGGGAACCCCATTACCTACTGGGGGATATAGTATGCGGTAAACTCATCTTT. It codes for CALGEPHYLLGDIVCGKLIF.

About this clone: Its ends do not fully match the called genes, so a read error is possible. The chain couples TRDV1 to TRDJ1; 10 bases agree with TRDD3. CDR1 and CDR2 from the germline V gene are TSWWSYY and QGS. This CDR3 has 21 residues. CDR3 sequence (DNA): TGTGCTCTTGGGGAACTGGGCCACCCCTACTGGGGGATTCCGTACACCGATAAACACATCTTT. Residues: CALGELGHPYWGIPYTDKHIF.

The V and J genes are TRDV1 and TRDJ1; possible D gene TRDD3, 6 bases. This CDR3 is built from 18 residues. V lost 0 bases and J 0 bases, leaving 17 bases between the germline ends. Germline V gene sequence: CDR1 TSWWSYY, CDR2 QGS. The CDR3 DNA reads TGTGCTCTTGGGGAACTCTATTTAGGGTGGGGGTACACCGATAAACTCATCTTT. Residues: CALGELYLGWGYTDKLIF.